Here is one T cell receptor beta chain with its context. Its antigen is as yet unknown. The data stem from a study of T cell responses to AZD1222 COVID-19 vaccine. Study outcomes and limitations: Compared with day 0, the breadth and depth of the Spike-specific TCR repertoire rose significantly after two doses of AZD1222. Variant regions that are unmutated are reportedly the target of nearly half of spike-specific TCRs. After the peak T cell response, and only then, were repertoires sampled.

Clones were read by immunoSEQ multiplex PCR, and TCRdb kept only the in-frame ones, dropping some. The data hold 90,000 to 150,000 clones, with roughly 92% observed a single time. CDR1 is LGHNA and CDR2 is YNFKEQ in the germline V gene. V shed 1 base, J shed 4 bases, and the junction held 7 bases outside the gene matches. The CDR3 runs to 17 residues. The rearrangement joins TRBV4-2 to TRBJ1-1; 12 bases map to TRBD1. This TCR came from an adult in good health. Sequenced material: peripheral blood, taken on day 0 of AZD1222 vaccination. CDR3 amino acids: CASSQVGQGARSTEAFF. Written as DNA, the CDR3 is TGTGCCAGCAGCCAAGTGGGACAGGGGGCGCGGAGCACTGAAGCTTTCTTT.